This TCR beta chain was obtained from a study of blood T cell repertoires in COVID-19. Study-level information: Sites across the United States, Italy and Spain contributed samples from acute and convalescent COVID-19. T cells, B-cell-depleted T cells, or PBMCs provided the cDNA or gDNA that served as material.

This clone was counted a single time. The CDR3 runs 12 residues. Trimming left V 8 bases short and J 5 bases short, with 10 bases between. The germline gives CDR1 LNHDA, CDR2 SQIVND (reference sequence). In the authors' workflow: Counts of nucleated cells, estimated from reference gene primer amplification, were obtained. The protocol was immunoSEQ multiplex PCR, while the TCRdb copy is restricted to in-frame clones and leaves out a portion. That table supplies the V and J calls and clone size; D and trimming were determined from the DNA. The repertoire holds roughly 43,000 clones, with approximately 82% as singletons.

Sequenced sample: peripheral blood. The gene calls are TRBV19 and TRBJ1-5; D is possibly TRBD1 (6 bases). The source is a woman aged 80 or over with acute or convalescent COVID-19. In DNA form, the CDR3 reads TGTGCCAGTGGGGGCCCTGATCAGCCCCAGCATTTT. Translation: CASGGPDQPQHF.